This T cell receptor (beta chain) comes out of a study of blood T cell repertoires in COVID-19. From germline, CDR1 is MDHEN and CDR2 SYDVKM. J was trimmed by 4 bases and V by 5 bases; bases with no gene match: 5. This CDR3 has 14 residues. Data came from immunoSEQ multiplex PCR; TCRdb stores just in-frame clones and leaves some out. The sample contains about 140,000 clones, roughly 87% of which appear only once. This clonotype was obtained from a man aged 70-80 years with acute or convalescent COVID-19. Material for sequencing was peripheral blood. This sequence joins TRBV28 and TRBJ2-7; 10 positions match TRBD2. In DNA, the CDR3 is TGTGCCAGCAGTCCACCGACTAGCGGGTACGAGCAGTACTTC. Its translation: CASSPPTSGYEQYF. The variable domain in full, with the rest retrieved from reference TRBV28 and TRBJ2-7, is DVKVTQSSRYLVKRTGEKVFLECVQDMDHENMFWYRQDPGLGLRLIYFSYDVKMKEKGDIPEGYSVSREKKERFSLILESASTNQTSMYLCASSPPTSGYEQYFGPGTRLTVT.